This passage covers 14 T cell receptor beta chains from one sample sequenced in a study of blood T cell repertoires in COVID-19. Produced via immunoSEQ multiplex PCR; TCRdb's table is partial and in-frame only. Among fewer than 50,000 clones, about 80% were seen once, and the ten largest hold over 11%. Input material: peripheral blood. The receptors shown here come from a human donor in a cohort sampled during active COVID-19.

V usage is TRBV6-5 and J usage is TRBJ2-1, with 10 bases fitting TRBD2. Germline-derived CDR1 and CDR2 are MNHEY and SVGAGI. Trimming at V came to 2 bases and at J to 6 bases, leaving 4 bases not matched to a gene. This CDR3 region has 15 residues. The CDR3 DNA follows: TGTGCCAGCAGTTACCGAGCGGGAGGGCGCAATGAGCAGTTCTTC. Amino acids: CASSYRAGGRNEQFF.

The chain couples TRBV6-5 to TRBJ2-7; TRBD2 is a possible D gene (6 bases). CDR1 and CDR2 from the germline V gene are MNHEY and SVGAGI. This CDR3 is built from 15 residues. Trimming shortened V by 2 bases and J by 3 bases, and 14 bases separated the two germline ends. The CDR3 DNA reads TGTGCCAGCAGTTACAGGGCGGGGCGGGACTACGAGCAGTACTTC. It codes for CASSYRAGRDYEQYF.

The gene calls are TRBV3-1 (or the pseudogene TRBV3-2) and TRBJ1-2, with 8 bases identical to TRBD1. CDR1 and CDR2 (germline): LGHDT, YNNKEL (reference sequence). The CDR3 consists of 13 residues. The V gene end was trimmed by 7 bases and the J gene end by 4 bases; junction bases not matched to a gene: 5. The CDR3 DNA sequence: TGTGCCAGCACAGGGGGCGTCGGCTATGGCTACACCTTC. Translation: CASTGGVGYGYTF.

The chain recombines TRBV28 with TRBJ2-3; D perhaps matches TRBD2 (6 bases). Trimming stripped 6 bases from V and 3 bases from J, with 10 bases between. The CDR3 spans 13 residues. The V gene's germline CDR1 is MDHEN and CDR2 SYDVKM. For the CDR3, the DNA is TGTGCCAGCAGCGGGAGTAAGACAGATACGCAGTATTTT. This sequence encodes CASSGSKTDTQYF.

The gene calls are TRBV4-3 and TRBJ2-2, with D maybe TRBD2 (7 bases). The length of the CDR3 is 16 residues. V dropped 3 bases and J dropped 1 base, with 12 bases sitting between them. Germline assignment: CDR1 LGHNA and CDR2 YSLEER. The CDR3 reads CASSQGAGENTGELFF. The CDR3 DNA follows: TGCGCCAGCAGCCAGGGGGCGGGAGAGAACACCGGGGAGCTGTTTTTT.

The CDR3 region has the DNA TGCGCCAGCAGCCAAGTTCCTAGCGGATACGAGCAGTACTTC. Amino acid sequence: CASSQVPSGYEQYF. This chain uses TRBV4-1 with TRBJ2-7, with TRBD2 identical over 7 bases. Losses at the gene ends were 1 base for V and 4 bases for J; bases not matched to a gene: 4. Per germline, CDR1 MGHRA and CDR2 YSYEKL. The CDR3 covers 14 residues.

The chain combines TRBV7-9 with TRBJ1-1; perhaps TRBD1 as D (6 bases). Looked up from germline, CDR1 is SEHNR and CDR2 is FQNEAQ (reference sequence). V lost 4 bases to trimming and J lost 1 base, with 13 bases between them. The CDR3 extends over 15 amino acids. The CDR3 coding sequence is TGTGCCAGCAGCTCCCTGACAGGAGAGAACACTGAAGCTTTCTTT. This gives the protein CASSSLTGENTEAFF.

This clone occurred once. The chain employs TRBV9 and TRBJ1-5; D is perhaps TRBD1 (5 bases). Trimming took 4 bases from V and 7 from J, leaving 15 bases between them. Germline V gene lookup returns CDR1 SGDLS and CDR2 YYNGEE. This CDR3 is built from 14 residues. In DNA, the CDR3 is TGTGCCAGCAGCAAAGCCGGGGGTTTGCAGCCCCAGCATTTT. This translates into CASSKAGGLQPQHF. The variable domain in full, completed from reference TRBV9 and TRBJ1-5, reads DSGVTQTPKHLITATGQRVTLRCSPRSGDLSVYWYQQSLDQGLQFLIQYYNGEERAKGNILERFSAQQFPDLHSELNLSSLELGDSALYFCASSKAGGLQPQHFGDGTRLSIL.

As DNA, the CDR3 is TGTGCCAGTAGTACAGGGTATCTCTACGAGCAGTACTTC. Translation: CASSTGYLYEQYF. V is TRBV19 and J is TRBJ2-7; D perhaps matches TRBD1 (5 bases). Germline CDR1 LNHDA, CDR2 SQIVND (reference sequence). The V and J ends lost 4 bases and 3 bases respectively, with 10 bases between them. The CDR3 is 13 amino acids.

The chain carries TRBV4-1 and TRBJ2-1, with 15 bases matching TRBD2. Germline lookup yields CDR1 MGHRA and CDR2 YSYEKL. The CDR3 runs to 18 residues. V trimming: 1 base; J trimming: 3 bases; junction bases outside the gene matches: 4. The CDR3 DNA follows: TGCGCCAGCAGCCAAGGGGGACTAGCGGGAGGCCTCTACAATGAGCAGTTCTTC. Its translation: CASSQGGLAGGLYNEQFF.

The chain employs TRBV6-5 and TRBJ1-1, with no clear D. Germline-derived CDR1 and CDR2 are MNHEY and SVGAGI. The CDR3 runs 15 residues. V lost 0 bases, J lost 1 base, and 9 bases lay in between. Written as DNA, the CDR3 is TGTGCCAGCAGTTACTCGATAGAGGGGAACACTGAAGCTTTCTTT. Its protein product is CASSYSIEGNTEAFF.

The chain employs TRBV5-4 and TRBJ2-7; 8 bases are a match to TRBD1. Germline CDR1 is SGHNT and CDR2 is YYREEE (reference sequence). This CDR3 contains 16 residues. With V trimmed by 3 bases and J by 7 bases, 15 bases remained unmatched. In DNA, the CDR3 is TGTGCCAGCAGCTCTTCAAAGGACAGGGCAAGCTTGGAGCAGTACTTC. It codes for CASSSSKDRASLEQYF. The full variable domain, completed using reference TRBV5-4 and TRBJ2-7, is ETGVTQSPTHLIKTRGQQVTLRCSSQSGHNTVSWYQQALGQGPQFIFQYYREEENGRGNFPPRFSGLQFPNYSSELNVNALELDDSALYLCASSSSKDRASLEQYFGPGTRLTVT.

This clone was seen only once. The rearrangement links TRBV5-1 to TRBJ2-5, with D perhaps matching TRBD2 (5 bases). CDR1 and CDR2 from the germline V gene are SGHRS and YFSETQ. The CDR3 totals 15 residues. Trimming stripped 4 bases from V and 3 bases from J, with 16 bases between. CDR3 sequence (DNA): TGCGCCAGCAGCCAGGCTACGGGAACTGAAGAGACCCAGTACTTC. Its protein product is CASSQATGTEETQYF.

The chain is built from TRBV18 and TRBJ1-1; possible D gene TRBD1, 6 bases. V lost 2 bases, J lost 1 base, and 8 bases lay in between. CDR1 and CDR2 (germline): KGHSH, LQKENI. The CDR3 consists of 14 residues. The CDR3 region has the DNA TGTGCCAGCTCACCAGCAGGGGAGAACACTGAAGCTTTCTTT. Amino acids: CASSPAGENTEAFF. Variable domain in full (rest from reference TRBV18 and TRBJ1-1): NAGVMQNPRHLVRRRGQEARLRCSPMKGHSHVYWYRQLPEEGLKFMVYLQKENIIDESGMPKERFSAEFPKEGPSILRIQQVVRGDSAAYFCASSPAGENTEAFFGQGTRLTVV.